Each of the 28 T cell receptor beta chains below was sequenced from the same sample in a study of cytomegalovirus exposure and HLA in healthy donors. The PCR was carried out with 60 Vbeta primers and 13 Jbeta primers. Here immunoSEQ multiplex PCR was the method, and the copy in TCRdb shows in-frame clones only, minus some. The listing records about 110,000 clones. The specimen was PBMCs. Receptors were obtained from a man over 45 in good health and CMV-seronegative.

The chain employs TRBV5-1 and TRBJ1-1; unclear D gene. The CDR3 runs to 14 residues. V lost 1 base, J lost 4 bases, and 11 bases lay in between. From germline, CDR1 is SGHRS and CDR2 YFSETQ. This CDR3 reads CASSLTQGGTEAFF. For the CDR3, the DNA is TGCGCCAGCAGCTTGACACAAGGAGGCACTGAAGCTTTCTTT.

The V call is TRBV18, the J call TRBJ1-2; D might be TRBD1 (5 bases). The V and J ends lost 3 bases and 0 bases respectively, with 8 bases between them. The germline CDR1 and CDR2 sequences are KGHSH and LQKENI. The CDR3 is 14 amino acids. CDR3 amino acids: CASSPLDTNYGYTF. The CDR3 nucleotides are TGTGCCAGCTCACCTCTGGACACTAACTATGGCTACACCTTC. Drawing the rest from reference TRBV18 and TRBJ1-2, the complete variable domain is NAGVMQNPRHLVRRRGQEARLRCSPMKGHSHVYWYRQLPEEGLKFMVYLQKENIIDESGMPKERFSAEFPKEGPSILRIQQVVRGDSAAYFCASSPLDTNYGYTFGSGTRLTVV.

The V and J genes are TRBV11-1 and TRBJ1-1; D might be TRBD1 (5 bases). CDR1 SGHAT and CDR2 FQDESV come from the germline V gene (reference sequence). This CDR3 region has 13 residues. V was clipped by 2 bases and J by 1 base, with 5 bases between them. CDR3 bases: TGTGCCAGCAGCTTACAGGGGAACACTGAAGCTTTCTTT. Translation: CASSLQGNTEAFF.

The CDR3 coding sequence is TGCGCCAGCAGCCAATCCTCCTCGGGCAGGGTCTCCTACAATGAGCAGTTCTTC. It translates to CASSQSSSGRVSYNEQFF. V gene TRBV4-1 combines with J gene TRBJ2-1; D possibly corresponds to TRBD1 (5 bases). Germline loops: CDR1 MGHRA, CDR2 YSYEKL. V was shortened by 2 bases and J by 0 bases, with 17 bases between the two germline ends. The CDR3 spans 18 residues.

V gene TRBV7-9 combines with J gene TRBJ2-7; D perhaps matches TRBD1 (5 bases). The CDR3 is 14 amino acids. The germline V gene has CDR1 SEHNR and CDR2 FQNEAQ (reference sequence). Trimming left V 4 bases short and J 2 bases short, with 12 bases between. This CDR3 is CASSSTAGPYEQYF. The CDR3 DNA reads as TGTGCCAGCAGCTCAACGGCAGGGCCCTACGAGCAGTACTTC.

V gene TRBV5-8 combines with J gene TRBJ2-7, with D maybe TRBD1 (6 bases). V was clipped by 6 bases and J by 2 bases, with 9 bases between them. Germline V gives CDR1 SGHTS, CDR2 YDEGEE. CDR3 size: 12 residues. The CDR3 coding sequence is TGTGCCAGCAACCGGGACACCTACGAGCAGTACTTC. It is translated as CASNRDTYEQYF.

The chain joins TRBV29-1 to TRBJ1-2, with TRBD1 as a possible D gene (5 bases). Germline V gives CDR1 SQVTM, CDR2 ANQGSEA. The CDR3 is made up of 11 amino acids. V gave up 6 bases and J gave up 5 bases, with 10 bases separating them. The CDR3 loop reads CSVRGGYGYTF. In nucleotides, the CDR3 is TGCAGCGTCCGGGGGGGGTATGGCTACACCTTC.

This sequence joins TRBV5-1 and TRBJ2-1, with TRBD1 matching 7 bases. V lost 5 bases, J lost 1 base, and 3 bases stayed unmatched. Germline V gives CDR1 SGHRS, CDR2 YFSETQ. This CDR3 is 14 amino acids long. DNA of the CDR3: TGCGCCAGCAGAGGGACAGATTCCTACAATGAGCAGTTCTTC. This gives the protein CASRGTDSYNEQFF. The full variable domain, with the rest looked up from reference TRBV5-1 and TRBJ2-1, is KAGVTQTPRYLIKTRGQQVTLSCSPISGHRSVSWYQQTPGQGLQFLFEYFSETQRNKGNFPGRFSGRQFSNSRSEMNVSTLELGDSALYLCASRGTDSYNEQFFGPGTRLTVL.

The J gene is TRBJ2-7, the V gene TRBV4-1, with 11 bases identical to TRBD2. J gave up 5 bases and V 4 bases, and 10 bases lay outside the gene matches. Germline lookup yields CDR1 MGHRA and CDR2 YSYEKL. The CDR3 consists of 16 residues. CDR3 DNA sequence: TGCGCCAGCAGCCCCCTCCCCCTTAGCGGGGGGGACGAGCAGTACTTC. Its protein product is CASSPLPLSGGDEQYF.

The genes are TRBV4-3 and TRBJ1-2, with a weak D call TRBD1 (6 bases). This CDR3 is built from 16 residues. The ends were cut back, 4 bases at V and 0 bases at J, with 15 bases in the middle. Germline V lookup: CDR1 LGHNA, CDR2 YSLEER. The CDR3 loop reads CASSLQSGTPNYGYTF. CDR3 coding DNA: TGCGCCAGCAGCCTACAATCTGGGACACCTAACTATGGCTACACCTTC.

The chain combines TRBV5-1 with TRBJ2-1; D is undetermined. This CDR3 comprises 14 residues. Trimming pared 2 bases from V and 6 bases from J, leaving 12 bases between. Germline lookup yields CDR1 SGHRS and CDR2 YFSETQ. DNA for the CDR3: TGCGCCAGCAGCTTTGATACACCCCGCAATGAGCAGTTCTTC. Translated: CASSFDTPRNEQFF.

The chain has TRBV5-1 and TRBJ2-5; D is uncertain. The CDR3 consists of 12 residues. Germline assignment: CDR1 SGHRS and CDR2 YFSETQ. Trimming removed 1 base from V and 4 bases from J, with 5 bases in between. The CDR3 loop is CASSLRGETQYF. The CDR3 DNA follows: TGCGCCAGCAGCTTGCGAGGAGAGACCCAGTACTTC.

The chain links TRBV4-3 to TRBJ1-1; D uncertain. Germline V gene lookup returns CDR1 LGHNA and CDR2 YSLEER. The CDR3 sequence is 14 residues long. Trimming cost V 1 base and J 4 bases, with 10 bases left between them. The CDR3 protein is CASSQAWGGTEAFF. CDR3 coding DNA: TGCGCCAGCAGCCAAGCCTGGGGAGGCACTGAAGCTTTCTTT.

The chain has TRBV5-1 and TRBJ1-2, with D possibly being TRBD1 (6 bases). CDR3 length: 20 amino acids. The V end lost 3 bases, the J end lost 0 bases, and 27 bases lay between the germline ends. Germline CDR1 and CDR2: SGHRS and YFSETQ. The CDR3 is CASSYRTVRSSPESNYGYTF. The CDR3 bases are TGCGCCAGCAGCTACCGGACAGTACGGTCTAGCCCCGAATCTAACTATGGCTACACCTTC.

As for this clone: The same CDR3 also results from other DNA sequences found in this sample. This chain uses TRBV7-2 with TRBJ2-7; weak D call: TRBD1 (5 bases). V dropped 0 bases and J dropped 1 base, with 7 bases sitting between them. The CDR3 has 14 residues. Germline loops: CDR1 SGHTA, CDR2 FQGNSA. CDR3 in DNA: TGTGCCAGCAGCTTAGCGTCAGGGTCCTACGAGCAGTACTTC. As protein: CASSLASGSYEQYF.

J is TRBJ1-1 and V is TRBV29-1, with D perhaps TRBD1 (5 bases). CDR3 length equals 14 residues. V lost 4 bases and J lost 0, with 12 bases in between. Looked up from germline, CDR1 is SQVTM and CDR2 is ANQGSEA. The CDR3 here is CSVGRGGMNTEAFF. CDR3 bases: TGCAGCGTTGGGCGGGGCGGGATGAACACTGAAGCTTTCTTT.

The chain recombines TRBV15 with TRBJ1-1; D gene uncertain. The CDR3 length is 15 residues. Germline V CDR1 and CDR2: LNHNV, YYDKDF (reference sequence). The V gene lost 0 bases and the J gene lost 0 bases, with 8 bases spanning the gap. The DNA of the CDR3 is TGTGCCACCAGCAGAGATGAGGCAATGAACACTGAAGCTTTCTTT. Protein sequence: CATSRDEAMNTEAFF.

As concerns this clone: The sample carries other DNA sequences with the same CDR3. CDR3 sequence reads: CASSRRLAGSTDTQYF. The DNA for the CDR3 is TGTGCCAGCAGTCGTCGACTAGCGGGGAGCACAGATACGCAGTATTTT. This chain links TRBV2 with TRBJ2-3; 11 nucleotides align to TRBD2. Germline V gene lookup returns CDR1 SNHLY and CDR2 FYNNEI. The CDR3 spans 16 residues. V trimming: 5 bases; J trimming: 0 bases; junction bases outside the gene matches: 4.

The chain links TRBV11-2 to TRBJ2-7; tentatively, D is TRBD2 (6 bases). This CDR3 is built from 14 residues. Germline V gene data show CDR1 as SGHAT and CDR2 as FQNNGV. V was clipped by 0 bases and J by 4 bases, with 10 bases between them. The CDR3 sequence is CASSLDRGDYEQYF. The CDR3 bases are TGTGCCAGCAGCTTAGATCGCGGGGATTACGAGCAGTACTTC.

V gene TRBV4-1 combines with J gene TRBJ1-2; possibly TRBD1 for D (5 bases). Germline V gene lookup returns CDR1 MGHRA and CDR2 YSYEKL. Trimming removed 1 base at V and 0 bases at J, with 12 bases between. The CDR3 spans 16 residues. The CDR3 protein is CASSQAWTIANYGYTF. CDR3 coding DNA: TGCGCCAGCAGCCAAGCTTGGACAATAGCTAACTATGGCTACACCTTC.

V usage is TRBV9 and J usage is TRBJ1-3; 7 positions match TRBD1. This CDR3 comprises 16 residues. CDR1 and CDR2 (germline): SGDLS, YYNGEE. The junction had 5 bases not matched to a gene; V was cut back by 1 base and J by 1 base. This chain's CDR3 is CASSVRGPESGNTIYF. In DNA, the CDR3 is TGTGCCAGCAGCGTAAGGGGGCCGGAATCTGGAAACACCATATATTTT.

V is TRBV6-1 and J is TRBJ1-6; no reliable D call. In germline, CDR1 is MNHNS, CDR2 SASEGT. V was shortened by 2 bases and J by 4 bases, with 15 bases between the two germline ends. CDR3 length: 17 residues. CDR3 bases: TGTGCCAGCAGTGAACTTCCACACCCTCCATATAATTCACCCCTCCACTTT. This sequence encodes CASSELPHPPYNSPLHF.

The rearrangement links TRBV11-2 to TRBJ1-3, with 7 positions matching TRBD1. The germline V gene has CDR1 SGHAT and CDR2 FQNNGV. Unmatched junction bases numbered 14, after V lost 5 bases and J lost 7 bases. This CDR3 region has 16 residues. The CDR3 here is CASSLTTGAGWNTIYF. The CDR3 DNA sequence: TGTGCCAGCAGCCTAACTACAGGGGCTGGTTGGAACACCATATATTTT.

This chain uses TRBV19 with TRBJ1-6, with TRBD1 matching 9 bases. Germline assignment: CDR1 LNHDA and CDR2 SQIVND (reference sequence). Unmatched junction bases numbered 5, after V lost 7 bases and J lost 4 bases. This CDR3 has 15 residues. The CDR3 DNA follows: TGTGCCAGTACCGGACAGGGGATATATAATTCACCCCTCCACTTT. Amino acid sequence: CASTGQGIYNSPLHF.

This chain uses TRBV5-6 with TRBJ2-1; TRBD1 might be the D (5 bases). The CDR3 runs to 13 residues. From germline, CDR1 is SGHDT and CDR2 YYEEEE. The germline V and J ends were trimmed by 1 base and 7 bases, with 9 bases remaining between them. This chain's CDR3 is CASSLFRTNEQFF. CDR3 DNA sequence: TGTGCCAGCAGCTTGTTTCGGACAAATGAGCAGTTCTTC.

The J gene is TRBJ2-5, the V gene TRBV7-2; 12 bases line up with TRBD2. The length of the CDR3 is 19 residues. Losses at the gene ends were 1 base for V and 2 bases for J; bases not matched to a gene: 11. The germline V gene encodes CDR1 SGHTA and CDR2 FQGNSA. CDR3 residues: CASSLVGLASGGDQETQYF. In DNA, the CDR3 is TGTGCCAGCAGCTTAGTCGGTTTGGCTAGCGGGGGGGATCAAGAGACCCAGTACTTC.

CDR3 in DNA: TGTGCCAGCAGCGCCCGGGACAGGGTGTACGAGCAGTACTTC. As protein: CASSARDRVYEQYF. This chain uses TRBV11-2 with TRBJ2-7, with 9 positions matching TRBD1. CDR1 SGHAT and CDR2 FQNNGV come from the germline V gene. The CDR3 sequence is 14 residues long. Unmatched junction bases numbered 6, after V lost 5 bases and J lost 4 bases.

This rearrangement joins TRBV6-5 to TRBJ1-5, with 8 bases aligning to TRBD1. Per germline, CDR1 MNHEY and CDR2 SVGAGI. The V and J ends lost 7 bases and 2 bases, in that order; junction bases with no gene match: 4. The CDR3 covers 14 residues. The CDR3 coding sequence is TGTGCCAGCAAACCGGGACAGGGCAATCAGCCCCAGCATTTT. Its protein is CASKPGQGNQPQHF.